This entry lists 7 T cell receptor beta chains sequenced from one sample in a study of response to subunit inactivated influenza vaccine. In TCRdb, the RT-PCR reads were re-called with MiXCR into one record per CDR3 protein. The sample lists 400,000 to 650,000 distinct CDR3 sequences; roughly 7.6% were seen once. Sequencing used PBMCs from blood, obtained roughly 24 months after vaccination. All receptors derive from a man aged 45 to 75 who received an inactivated influenza vaccine.

The chain links TRBV27 to TRBJ2-7; TRBD2 aligns across 7 bases. CDR1 and CDR2 (germline): MNHEY, SMNVEV (reference sequence). After removal of 9 bases from V and 3 bases from J, the junction contained 11 bases not matched to a gene. The CDR3 contains 14 residues. This chain's CDR3 is CASKRLAEHYEQYF. Here the CDR3 DNA reads TGTGCCAGTAAGCGCCTAGCGGAACACTACGAGCAGTACTTC.

This clonotype turned up a few times. This chain connects TRBV5-4 to TRBJ1-4, with D possibly being TRBD1 (5 bases). There are 13 residues in the CDR3. With 4 bases removed from V and 8 bases from J, the gap between germline ends came to 12 bases. The germline V gene encodes CDR1 SGHNT and CDR2 YYREEE (reference sequence). The CDR3 bases are TGTGCCAGCAGCGGCGGGACCCGGGAAAAACTGTTTTTT. Translated, it gives CASSGGTREKLFF.

The chain joins TRBV28 to TRBJ2-7; D remains unclear. This CDR3 region has 14 residues. Between the trimmed V and J ends, which lost 3 bases and 7 bases, there was a span of 16 bases. Germline CDR1 and CDR2: MDHEN and SYDVKM. The CDR3 here is CASSFGPASREQYF. The CDR3 DNA reads as TGTGCCAGCAGTTTCGGCCCGGCGTCGAGAGAGCAGTACTTC.

This clonotype was counted a few times. This sequence joins TRBV20-1 and TRBJ2-3; 7 positions match TRBD1. Trimming took 0 bases from V and 14 from J; bases not matched to a gene: 5. CDR1 and CDR2 from the germline V gene are DFQATT and SNEGSKA (reference sequence). The CDR3 consists of 11 residues. The CDR3: CSARDGGQWYF. CDR3 bases: TGCAGTGCTAGAGATGGGGGACAGTGGTATTTT.

The chain is built from TRBV4-2 and TRBJ2-7; 9 nucleotides match TRBD2. V shed 8 bases and J 6 bases; nucleotides not matched to a gene: 11. The CDR3 spans 14 residues. Germline assignment: CDR1 LGHNA and CDR2 YNFKEQ. The CDR3 sequence is CASSPGLAFGEQYF. The CDR3 DNA reads as TGTGCCAGCTCCCCGGGACTAGCATTTGGCGAGCAGTACTTC.

This clonotype was picked up a small number of times. The rearrangement uses TRBV6-2 or TRBV6-3 and TRBJ2-5; TRBD2 agrees at 9 bases. Looked up from germline, CDR1 is MNHEY and CDR2 is SVGEGT. After removal of 3 bases from V and 0 bases from J, the junction contained 8 bases not matched to a gene. The CDR3 runs 17 residues. CDR3 DNA sequence: TGTGCCAGCAGTTATGGGCGCCTAGCGGGAAACCAAGAGACCCAGTACTTC. Its translation is CASSYGRLAGNQETQYF.

Ten or more counts support this clonotype. Since a much larger clone is just one base distant, this may be a read error. The chain joins TRBV5-6 to TRBJ2-7; 10 bases agree with TRBD1. Germline V gives CDR1 SGHDT, CDR2 YYEEEE. This CDR3 has 14 residues. The J segment lost 4 bases and the V segment lost 5 bases, leaving 6 bases of the junction unmatched. CDR3 sequence reads: CASSPPGQGYEQYF. DNA of the CDR3: TGTGCCAGCAGTCCACCGGGACAGGGGTACGAGCAGTACTTC.